The source of this TCR beta chain is a study of OX40 agonist ivuxolimab in advanced cancers. Study context: Prior checkpoint blockade (anti-PD-1, anti-PD-L1 or anti-CTLA-4) was permitted; over 30% had it. General observations from the study: Among the lowest peripheral clonal expansion occurred in 0.1-3.0 mg/kg partial responders. It was also the case that some nonresponders had low normalized T-cell clonal expansion.

The CDR3 is 14 residues long. Deletions cut 5 bases from V and 1 base from J, with 11 bases between. Germline CDR1 MNHEY, CDR2 SVGAGI. For this clone: Its antigen remains unidentified.

Prior autoimmune disease or systemic immunosuppression barred patients. Data came from immunoSEQ multiplex PCR; TCRdb stores just in-frame clones and leaves some out. The table includes about 32,000 clones, roughly 84% detected once. This specimen consisted of CD4+ or CD8+ T cells sorted from blood, obtained in a trial of the OX40 agonist ivuxolimab. The TCR was taken from an adult with an advanced solid tumor such as melanoma, head and neck, liver or kidney cancer. The chain joins TRBV6-5 to TRBJ1-1; the D gene is possibly TRBD1 (5 bases). CDR3 loop: CASSLTVPNTEAFF. DNA of the CDR3: TGTGCCAGCAGTCTGACAGTCCCGAACACTGAAGCTTTCTTT.